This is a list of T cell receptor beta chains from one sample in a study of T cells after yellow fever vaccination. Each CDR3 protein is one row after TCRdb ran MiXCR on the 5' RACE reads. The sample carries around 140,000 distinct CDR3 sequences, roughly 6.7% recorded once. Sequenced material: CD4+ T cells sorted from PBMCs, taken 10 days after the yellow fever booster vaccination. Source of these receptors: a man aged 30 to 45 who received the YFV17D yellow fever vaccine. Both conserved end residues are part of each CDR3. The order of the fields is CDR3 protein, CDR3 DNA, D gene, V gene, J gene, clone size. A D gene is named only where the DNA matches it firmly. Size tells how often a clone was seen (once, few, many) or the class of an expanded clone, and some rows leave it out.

CDR3aa: CASSSNRVPLETQYF
CDR3nt: TGTGCCAGCAGCTCCAACAGGGTTCCCTTGGAGACCCAGTACTTC
d_gene: -
v_gene: TRBV7-6
j_gene: TRBJ2-5
abundance: many

CDR3aa: CSVGPGTGPREQYF
CDR3nt: TGCAGCGTCGGACCCGGGACAGGCCCTCGCGAGCAGTACTTC
d_gene: TRBD1
v_gene: TRBV29-1
j_gene: TRBJ2-7
abundance: -

CDR3aa: CASSQYTGNTYEQYF
CDR3nt: TGCGCCAGCAGCCAGTATACAGGAAACACCTACGAGCAGTACTTC
d_gene: -
v_gene: TRBV4-3
j_gene: TRBJ2-7
abundance: many

CDR3aa: CASSLGQVLTDTQYF
CDR3nt: TGTGCCAGCAGCTTGGGACAAGTCCTCACAGATACGCAGTATTTT
d_gene: -
v_gene: TRBV7-2
j_gene: TRBJ2-3
abundance: few

CDR3aa: CASSSGLAGPSTDTQYF
CDR3nt: TGCGCCAGCAGCTCGGGACTAGCGGGCCCTTCCACAGATACGCAGTATTTT
d_gene: TRBD2
v_gene: TRBV5-1
j_gene: TRBJ2-3
abundance: -

CDR3aa: CASSKQGKTEAFF
CDR3nt: TGCGCCAGCAGTAAACAGGGGAAAACTGAAGCTTTCTTT
d_gene: TRBD1
v_gene: TRBV10-1
j_gene: TRBJ1-1
abundance: many

CDR3aa: CASSSTGTDTQYF
CDR3nt: TGTGCCAGCAGCTCGACAGGAACAGATACGCAGTATTTT
d_gene: -
v_gene: TRBV7-3
j_gene: TRBJ2-3
abundance: many

CDR3aa: CATTIGSVNYNEQFF
CDR3nt: TGTGCCACCACAATCGGTAGTGTTAATTACAATGAGCAGTTCTTC
d_gene: -
v_gene: TRBV12-3/TRBV12-4
j_gene: TRBJ2-1
abundance: many

CDR3aa: CATSDSRTGARYEQYF
CDR3nt: TGTGCCACCAGTGATTCCCGGACAGGGGCTAGGTACGAGCAGTACTTC
d_gene: TRBD1
v_gene: TRBV24-1
j_gene: TRBJ2-7
abundance: few

CDR3aa: CASSLGPPEQYF
CDR3nt: TGTGCCAGCAGTTTAGGCCCCCCCGAGCAGTACTTC
d_gene: -
v_gene: TRBV12-3/TRBV12-4
j_gene: TRBJ2-7
abundance: many

CDR3aa: CATHPPRAGGETQYF
CDR3nt: TGTGCCACCCACCCCCCCCGAGCGGGAGGAGAGACCCAGTACTTC
d_gene: TRBD2
v_gene: TRBV12-3/TRBV12-4
j_gene: TRBJ2-5
abundance: many

CDR3aa: CASSLAAVYNEQFF
CDR3nt: TGTGCCAGCAGCTTAGCTGCAGTTTACAATGAGCAGTTCTTC
d_gene: -
v_gene: TRBV7-2
j_gene: TRBJ2-1
abundance: many

CDR3aa: CSAINRANVLTF
CDR3nt: TGCAGTGCTATTAACAGGGCCAACGTCCTGACTTTC
d_gene: -
v_gene: TRBV20-1
j_gene: TRBJ2-6
abundance: many

CDR3aa: CASSSTRTSTDTQYF
CDR3nt: TGTGCCAGCAGCTCTACACGGACTAGCACAGATACGCAGTATTTT
d_gene: -
v_gene: TRBV7-2
j_gene: TRBJ2-3
abundance: many

CDR3aa: CASSLGFGRETQYF
CDR3nt: TGTGCCAGCAGCTTAGGGTTCGGGCGGGAGACCCAGTACTTC
d_gene: -
v_gene: TRBV7-2
j_gene: TRBJ2-5
abundance: -

CDR3aa: CASSPTAKNTEAFF
CDR3nt: TGCGCCAGCAGTCCTACAGCAAAGAACACTGAAGCTTTCTTT
d_gene: -
v_gene: TRBV10-2
j_gene: TRBJ1-1
abundance: -

CDR3aa: CASSPGTIDNEQFF
CDR3nt: TGTGCCAGCTCACCCGGGACAATCGACAATGAGCAGTTCTTC
d_gene: -
v_gene: TRBV18
j_gene: TRBJ2-1
abundance: many

CDR3aa: CASSDGGTGGYEQYF
CDR3nt: TGTGCCAGCAGTGATGGGGGGACAGGGGGCTACGAGCAGTACTTC
d_gene: TRBD1
v_gene: TRBV2
j_gene: TRBJ2-7
abundance: many

CDR3aa: CASIELAGGRGDEQYF
CDR3nt: TGCGCCAGCATCGAGCTAGCGGGAGGGCGAGGGGACGAGCAGTACTTC
d_gene: TRBD2
v_gene: TRBV10-2
j_gene: TRBJ2-7
abundance: many

CDR3aa: CASSHWTSGRFNEQFF
CDR3nt: TGTGCCAGCAGCCACTGGACTAGCGGGAGGTTCAATGAGCAGTTCTTC
d_gene: TRBD2
v_gene: TRBV3-1
j_gene: TRBJ2-1
abundance: many

CDR3aa: CASSLETMNEQFF
CDR3nt: TGCGCCAGCAGCTTGGAAACCATGAATGAGCAGTTCTTC
d_gene: -
v_gene: TRBV5-1
j_gene: TRBJ2-1
abundance: -

CDR3aa: CASRRPEETQYF
CDR3nt: TGCGCCAGCAGACGACCAGAAGAGACCCAGTACTTC
d_gene: -
v_gene: TRBV5-1
j_gene: TRBJ2-5
abundance: many

CDR3aa: CASGSITGIQETQYF
CDR3nt: TGTGCCAGCGGATCAATTACAGGGATTCAAGAGACCCAGTACTTC
d_gene: -
v_gene: TRBV6-1
j_gene: TRBJ2-5
abundance: many

CDR3aa: CASSHPPGGSYNYGYTF
CDR3nt: TGTGCCAGCAGCCATCCCCCGGGCGGATCTTATAACTATGGCTACACCTTC
d_gene: -
v_gene: TRBV9
j_gene: TRBJ1-2
abundance: -

CDR3aa: CASSQDLQGDYEQYF
CDR3nt: TGCGCCAGCAGCCAAGATTTACAGGGAGACTACGAGCAGTACTTC
d_gene: -
v_gene: TRBV4-3
j_gene: TRBJ2-7
abundance: many

CDR3aa: CASIGYSGNTIYF
CDR3nt: TGTGCCAGCATCGGGTACTCTGGAAACACCATATATTTT
d_gene: -
v_gene: TRBV25-1
j_gene: TRBJ1-3
abundance: many

CDR3aa: CASSSTGDYGYTF
CDR3nt: TGTGCCAGCAGTAGTACAGGGGACTATGGCTACACCTTC
d_gene: TRBD1
v_gene: TRBV6-6
j_gene: TRBJ1-2
abundance: -

CDR3aa: CSASLAGVPDTQYF
CDR3nt: TGCAGTGCTTCCTTGGCGGGAGTACCAGATACGCAGTATTTT
d_gene: TRBD2
v_gene: TRBV20-1
j_gene: TRBJ2-3
abundance: many

CDR3aa: CASSPTGQGYEQYF
CDR3nt: TGTGCCAGCTCACCAACGGGACAGGGTTACGAGCAGTACTTC
d_gene: TRBD1
v_gene: TRBV18
j_gene: TRBJ2-7
abundance: few

CDR3aa: CSAVRGYGYTF
CDR3nt: TGCAGTGCTGTTCGGGGCTATGGCTACACCTTC
d_gene: -
v_gene: TRBV20-1
j_gene: TRBJ1-2
abundance: few

CDR3aa: CATSRSRTGKTSHTQYF
CDR3nt: TGTGCCACCAGCAGATCCCGGACAGGGAAAACTTCGCATACGCAGTATTTT
d_gene: TRBD1
v_gene: TRBV15
j_gene: TRBJ2-3
abundance: many

CDR3aa: CASSPARSLSYEQYF
CDR3nt: TGTGCCAGCAGCCCCGCCCGCAGTTTGTCCTACGAGCAGTACTTC
d_gene: -
v_gene: TRBV7-2
j_gene: TRBJ2-7
abundance: many

CDR3aa: CASSLAGTPPETQYF
CDR3nt: TGTGCCAGCAGCTTGGCCGGGACCCCGCCAGAGACCCAGTACTTC
d_gene: -
v_gene: TRBV7-2
j_gene: TRBJ2-5
abundance: -

CDR3aa: CASSLNSARTDTQYF
CDR3nt: TGTGCCAGCAGTTTAAACAGCGCACGCACAGATACGCAGTATTTT
d_gene: -
v_gene: TRBV12-3/TRBV12-4
j_gene: TRBJ2-3
abundance: many

CDR3aa: CASSFGARLAKNIQYF
CDR3nt: TGTGCCAGCAGTTTCGGGGCCCGCTTAGCCAAAAACATTCAGTACTTC
d_gene: -
v_gene: TRBV12-3/TRBV12-4
j_gene: TRBJ2-4
abundance: many

CDR3aa: CASSAGGQVNTEAFF
CDR3nt: TGTGCCAGCAGCGCCGGGGGGCAAGTGAACACTGAAGCTTTCTTT
d_gene: -
v_gene: TRBV5-4
j_gene: TRBJ1-1
abundance: few

CDR3aa: CASRRLAVQETQYF
CDR3nt: TGTGCCAGCAGGAGACTAGCGGTCCAAGAGACCCAGTACTTC
d_gene: TRBD2
v_gene: TRBV6-1
j_gene: TRBJ2-5
abundance: many

CDR3aa: CASSLATSGMWETQYF
CDR3nt: TGCGCCAGCAGCTTGGCAACTAGCGGGATGTGGGAGACCCAGTACTTC
d_gene: TRBD2
v_gene: TRBV5-1
j_gene: TRBJ2-5
abundance: -

CDR3aa: CSAPPATSGRYNEQFF
CDR3nt: TGCAGTGCTCCGCCAGCGACTAGCGGGAGGTACAATGAGCAGTTCTTC
d_gene: TRBD2
v_gene: TRBV20-1
j_gene: TRBJ2-1
abundance: -

CDR3aa: CASSPGLAGDSRDTQYF
CDR3nt: TGTGCCAGCTCACCAGGTTTGGCGGGAGATTCGAGAGATACGCAGTATTTT
d_gene: TRBD2
v_gene: TRBV18
j_gene: TRBJ2-3
abundance: -

CDR3aa: CASSLWGEEPQHF
CDR3nt: TGCGCCAGCAGCTTGTGGGGCGAAGAGCCCCAGCATTTT
d_gene: -
v_gene: TRBV5-1
j_gene: TRBJ1-5
abundance: -

CDR3aa: CSVQPGLAGAEQFF
CDR3nt: TGCAGCGTCCAACCGGGACTAGCGGGAGCTGAGCAGTTCTTC
d_gene: TRBD2
v_gene: TRBV29-1
j_gene: TRBJ2-1
abundance: many

CDR3aa: CASSAGQAYGYTF
CDR3nt: TGTGCCAGCAGTGCGGGACAGGCGTATGGCTACACCTTC
d_gene: TRBD1
v_gene: TRBV12-3/TRBV12-4
j_gene: TRBJ1-2
abundance: many

CDR3aa: CASSREQGLYGYTF
CDR3nt: TGCGCCAGCAGCCGCGAACAGGGCCTGTATGGCTACACCTTC
d_gene: -
v_gene: TRBV5-1
j_gene: TRBJ1-2
abundance: many

CDR3aa: CSARTSDNQPQHF
CDR3nt: TGCAGTGCTAGGACGTCAGACAATCAGCCCCAGCATTTT
d_gene: -
v_gene: TRBV20-1
j_gene: TRBJ1-5
abundance: many

CDR3aa: CASSPGWRATGNTIYF
CDR3nt: TGTGCCAGCAGCCCCGGTTGGAGGGCTACTGGAAACACCATATATTTT
d_gene: -
v_gene: TRBV5-5
j_gene: TRBJ1-3
abundance: many

CDR3aa: CASSLVGRRETQYF
CDR3nt: TGTGCCAGCAGCTTAGTGGGACGTCGGGAGACCCAGTACTTC
d_gene: -
v_gene: TRBV7-8
j_gene: TRBJ2-5
abundance: many

CDR3aa: CASSIRAVGDTQYF
CDR3nt: TGCGCCAGCAGCATTAGGGCGGTAGGAGATACGCAGTATTTT
d_gene: -
v_gene: TRBV5-1
j_gene: TRBJ2-3
abundance: many

CDR3aa: CASSLPGHGYTF
CDR3nt: TGTGCCAGCAGCTTACCCGGGCATGGCTACACCTTC
d_gene: -
v_gene: TRBV7-2
j_gene: TRBJ1-2
abundance: many

CDR3aa: CASSLGLQGGGSSNEQFF
CDR3nt: TGTGCCAGCAGCTTAGGCCTACAGGGGGGCGGTAGTTCCAATGAGCAGTTCTTC
d_gene: TRBD1
v_gene: TRBV11-1
j_gene: TRBJ2-1
abundance: many

CDR3aa: CSVSRDTKGDTQYF
CDR3nt: TGCAGCGTTTCCCGGGACACCAAGGGAGATACGCAGTATTTT
d_gene: -
v_gene: TRBV29-1
j_gene: TRBJ2-3
abundance: many

CDR3aa: CASSFISGNHPSSYNEQFF
CDR3nt: TGCGCCAGCAGCTTCATTTCAGGGAACCATCCGAGCAGCTACAATGAGCAGTTCTTC
d_gene: -
v_gene: TRBV5-1
j_gene: TRBJ2-1
abundance: many

CDR3aa: CASSLGGRGDTQYF
CDR3nt: TGTGCCAGCAGCTTAGGGGGGAGGGGAGATACGCAGTATTTT
d_gene: TRBD2
v_gene: TRBV7-8
j_gene: TRBJ2-3
abundance: many

CDR3aa: CASRLQETQYF
CDR3nt: TGTGCCAGCAGATTACAAGAAACGCAGTATTTT
d_gene: -
v_gene: TRBV7-2
j_gene: TRBJ2-3
abundance: -

CDR3aa: CASSRGLVLDEQYF
CDR3nt: TGTGCCAGCAGCCGAGGACTAGTTCTCGACGAGCAGTACTTC
d_gene: TRBD2
v_gene: TRBV7-9
j_gene: TRBJ2-7
abundance: -

CDR3aa: CASSVTPHEQYF
CDR3nt: TGTGCCAGCAGTGTAACGCCCCACGAGCAGTACTTC
d_gene: -
v_gene: TRBV28
j_gene: TRBJ2-7
abundance: few

CDR3aa: CASSSVVGTDTQYF
CDR3nt: TGCGCCAGCAGCTCGGTAGTGGGGACAGATACGCAGTATTTT
d_gene: -
v_gene: TRBV5-1
j_gene: TRBJ2-3
abundance: many